These 32 T cell receptor beta chains were sequenced from one sample in a study of T cells expressing NK-cell markers. From the 5' RACE reads, TCRdb lists one entry per CDR3 protein and no DNA. Its listing shows about 460,000 distinct CDR3 sequences. The sequenced sample was blood T cells: a sorted CD56 or NKG2C T cell subset, CD4+ or CD8+ T cells, or bulk PBMC T cells (not recorded which). Source of these receptors: a woman between 45 and 65 years old in good health.

V and J are TRBV20-1 and TRBJ2-1; TCRdb reports TRBD1, a call that lacks DNA to check it against. The CDR3 loop spans 14 amino acids. Per germline, CDR1 DFQATT and CDR2 SNEGSKA (reference sequence). CDR3 loop: CSAPRDSSYNEQFF.

The rearrangement uses TRBV29-1 and TRBJ2-1; TCRdb proposes TRBD1, but this gene call is untestable without DNA. CDR1 and CDR2 from the germline V gene are SQVTM and ANQGSEA. This CDR3 comprises 12 residues. This CDR3 is CSVGGLYHEQFF.

The chain links TRBV5-5 to TRBJ2-5; the D call of TRBD1 rests on TCRdb alone, since no DNA is present to check it. CDR1 SGHKS and CDR2 YYEKEE come from the germline V gene (reference sequence). The CDR3 consists of 14 residues. CDR3 in amino acids: CASSLSDREGTQYF.

The chain is built from TRBV12-3 or TRBV12-4 and TRBJ1-4; TCRdb lists TRBD1, though no DNA is available to test this call. This CDR3 is 17 amino acids long. The CDR3 loop is CASSLFGQRTGAEKLFF.

The J gene is TRBJ2-5, the V gene TRBV6-5; TCRdb reports TRBD2, a call that lacks DNA to check it against. This CDR3 has 17 residues. The V gene's germline CDR1 is MNHEY and CDR2 SVGAGI. CDR3 loop: CASSYTLAGGPGKTQYF.

V usage is TRBV6-5 and J usage is TRBJ1-6; TCRdb's assignment of TRBD1 cannot be checked, as there is no DNA. The CDR3 sequence is 15 residues long. Germline assignment: CDR1 MNHEY and CDR2 SVGAGI. The CDR3 reads CASSYLGQGRSPLHF.

V is TRBV6-1 and J is TRBJ2-1; TCRdb lists TRBD1, though no DNA is available to test this call. CDR1 is MNHNS and CDR2 is SASEGT in the germline V gene. The CDR3 consists of 12 residues. The CDR3 reads CASSLGAFGQFF.

The genes are TRBV11-2 and TRBJ2-2; with no DNA, the TCRdb D assignment of TRBD2 cannot be verified. CDR1 and CDR2 (germline): SGHAT, FQNNGV. The length of the CDR3 is 17 residues. Here the CDR3 reads CASSRIGTAGETGELFF.

The chain couples TRBV4-1 to TRBJ2-1. Per the germline V gene, CDR1 is MGHRA and CDR2 is YSYEKL. The CDR3 is made up of 14 amino acids. CDR3 region: CASSQWAGNNEQFF.

The genes are TRBV4-1 and TRBJ2-1; the D call of TRBD2 rests on TCRdb alone, since no DNA is present to check it. Germline-derived CDR1 and CDR2 are MGHRA and YSYEKL. The CDR3 has 16 amino acids. Here the CDR3 reads CASSPLTSGHDPGQFF.

The chain joins TRBV7-9 to TRBJ2-5; TCRdb's D gene call, TRBD2, goes unchecked for lack of DNA. The CDR3 is made up of 16 amino acids. Germline V CDR1 and CDR2: SEHNR, FQNEAQ (reference sequence). The CDR3 reads CASSSYRRRDQETQYF.

The chain uses TRBV5-1 and TRBJ2-7; TCRdb outputs TRBD1, but without DNA this stays unchecked. This CDR3 comprises 15 residues. Germline V CDR1 and CDR2: SGHRS, YFSETQ. The CDR3 sequence is CASSFGARNFYEQYF.

The chain combines TRBV20-1 with TRBJ2-1. The CDR3 covers 15 residues. The germline CDR1 and CDR2 sequences are DFQATT and SNEGSKA (reference sequence). This CDR3 reads CSAPALTRTDNEQFF.

V and J are TRBV12-3 or TRBV12-4 and TRBJ1-4; TCRdb gives TRBD1 as the D gene, but with no DNA this cannot be confirmed. The CDR3 runs 15 residues. CDR3 sequence reads: CASSGPDRANEKLFF.

V gene TRBV4-1 combines with J gene TRBJ2-1; TCRdb indicates TRBD2, and absent DNA this call remains unverified. The CDR3 contains 15 residues. Germline-derived CDR1 and CDR2 are MGHRA and YSYEKL. CDR3: CASSLLSGSYNEQFF.

The J gene is TRBJ2-2, the V gene TRBV4-1; TCRdb selects TRBD2, and the lack of DNA leaves this call unchecked. The CDR3 length is 16 residues. CDR1 and CDR2 from the germline V gene are MGHRA and YSYEKL. The chain's CDR3 is CASSRHLLLDTGELFF.

CDR3 sequence: CASSPLGGEAFF. V and J are TRBV6-5 and TRBJ1-1; TCRdb picks TRBD1, but there is no DNA to check that call. The CDR3 contains 12 residues. CDR1 MNHEY and CDR2 SVGAGI come from the germline V gene.

CDR3: CASSLGAAVRGTDTQYF. V gene TRBV5-1 combines with J gene TRBJ2-3; TCRdb proposes TRBD2, but this gene call is untestable without DNA. Germline assignment: CDR1 SGHRS and CDR2 YFSETQ. The CDR3 spans 17 residues.

The chain recombines TRBV3-1 with TRBJ2-3; TCRdb lists TRBD2, though no DNA is available to test this call. The CDR3 runs 18 residues. In germline, CDR1 is LGHDT, CDR2 YNNKEL (reference sequence). This CDR3 is CASSSRDSKTASTDTQYF.

The chain couples TRBV29-1 to TRBJ1-2. The CDR3 loop spans 14 amino acids. Germline V gene data show CDR1 as SQVTM and CDR2 as ANQGSEA. CDR3 in amino acids: CSVEGGGYFYGYTF.

The chain combines TRBV20-1 with TRBJ2-1; the TCRdb call, TRBD1, lacks DNA for checking. This CDR3 has 12 residues. Per the germline V gene, CDR1 is DFQATT and CDR2 is SNEGSKA (reference sequence). CDR3 sequence reads: CSVRGNPNEQFF.

This rearrangement joins TRBV29-1 to TRBJ2-2; no DNA is available, so the TRBD1 call from TCRdb remains unchecked. The CDR3 length is 13 residues. Germline lookup yields CDR1 SQVTM and CDR2 ANQGSEA. The CDR3: CSFRERNTGELFF.

The V gene is TRBV7-2, the J gene TRBJ2-3; TCRdb selects TRBD1, and the lack of DNA leaves this call unchecked. From germline, CDR1 is SGHTA and CDR2 FQGNSA. This CDR3 spans 18 amino acids. CDR3 protein: CASSLAFRVGLSTDTQYF.

The chain links TRBV6-6 to TRBJ2-3; TCRdb outputs TRBD1, but without DNA this stays unchecked. Germline V lookup: CDR1 MNHNY, CDR2 SVGAGI (reference sequence). The CDR3 is made up of 13 amino acids. The CDR3: CASSITGTATQYF.

The chain joins TRBV7-8 to TRBJ2-5; TCRdb proposes TRBD2, but this gene call is untestable without DNA. CDR3 length: 16 amino acids. Germline V gene sequence: CDR1 SGHVS, CDR2 FQNEAQ. The chain's CDR3 is CASSRASGSQAETQYF. The variable domain in full, completed from reference TRBV7-8 and TRBJ2-5, reads GAGVSQSPRYKVAKRGQDVALRCDPISGHVSLFWYQQALGQGPEFLTYFQNEAQLDKSGLPSDRFFAERPEGSVSTLKIQRTQQEDSAVYLCASSRASGSQAETQYFGPGTRLLVL.

The J gene is TRBJ1-3, the V gene TRBV7-8; as DNA is missing, the TRBD1 call by TCRdb cannot be tested. The CDR3 has 14 residues. Germline V gene sequence: CDR1 SGHVS, CDR2 FQNEAQ. The CDR3 spells CASSSSDTRGTIYF.

The chain's CDR3 is CSAEGTTQETQYF. The chain carries TRBV20-1 and TRBJ2-5; TCRdb gives TRBD1 as the D gene, but with no DNA this cannot be confirmed. This CDR3 is built from 13 residues. Germline loops: CDR1 DFQATT, CDR2 SNEGSKA (reference sequence).

The chain combines TRBV4-1 with TRBJ2-2; TCRdb proposes TRBD1, but this gene call is untestable without DNA. Germline V gene data show CDR1 as MGHRA and CDR2 as YSYEKL. This CDR3 has 16 residues. The CDR3 sequence: CASRQPGGGRTGELFF.

V and J are TRBV20-1 and TRBJ1-6; TCRdb names TRBD1, which stays unverified in the absence of DNA. In germline, CDR1 is DFQATT, CDR2 SNEGSKA (reference sequence). CDR3 length: 13 residues. The CDR3 is CSARGQGVSPLHF.

The chain has TRBV11-2 and TRBJ2-2. CDR3 length: 12 residues. Looked up from germline, CDR1 is SGHAT and CDR2 is FQNNGV. The CDR3: CASSLGYGELFF.

The rearrangement links TRBV12-3 or TRBV12-4 to TRBJ2-1. This CDR3 spans 14 amino acids. The CDR3 reads CASSFFRPSDEQFF.

This sequence joins TRBV6-1 and TRBJ2-1; without DNA, the TCRdb call of TRBD1 cannot be checked. Germline CDR1 is MNHNS and CDR2 is SASEGT. This CDR3 region has 15 residues. CDR3 sequence: CASSDRQGTISEQFF.